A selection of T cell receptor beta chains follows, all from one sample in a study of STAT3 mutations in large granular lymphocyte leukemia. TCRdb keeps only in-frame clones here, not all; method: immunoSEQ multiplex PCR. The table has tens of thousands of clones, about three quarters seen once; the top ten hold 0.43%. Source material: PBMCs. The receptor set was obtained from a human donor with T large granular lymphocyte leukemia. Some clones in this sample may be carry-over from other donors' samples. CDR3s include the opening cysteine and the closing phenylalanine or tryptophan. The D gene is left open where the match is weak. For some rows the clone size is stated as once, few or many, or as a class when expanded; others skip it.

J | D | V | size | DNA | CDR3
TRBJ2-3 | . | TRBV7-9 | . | TGTGCCAGCAGCTTATCGGTGGATACGCAGTATTTT | CASSLSVDTQYF
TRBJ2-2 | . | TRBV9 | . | TGTGCCAGCAGCGTAGACTCTTTGAACACCGGGGAGCTGTTTTTT | CASSVDSLNTGELFF
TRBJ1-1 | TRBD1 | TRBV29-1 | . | TGCAGCGTTGAAGGCCTCGACAGGGGGCTCACTGAAGCTTTCTTT | CSVEGLDRGLTEAFF
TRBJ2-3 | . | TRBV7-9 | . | TGTGCCAGCAGCCTCGGTAACTCAGCTAGCACAGATACGCAGTATTTT | CASSLGNSASTDTQYF
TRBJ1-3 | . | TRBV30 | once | TGTGCCTGGAGTGAAGTCTCTGGAAACACCATATATTTT | CAWSEVSGNTIYF
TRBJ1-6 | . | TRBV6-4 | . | TGTGCCAGCAGTGAATATGGGGACTCACCCCTCCACTTT | CASSEYGDSPLHF
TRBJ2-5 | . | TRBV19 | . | TGTGCCAGTAGTGGGGCCCTAGTAGAGACCCAGTACTTC | CASSGALVETQYF
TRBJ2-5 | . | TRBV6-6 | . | TGTGCCAGCAGCGTGGGGCAAGAGACCCAGTACTTC | CASSVGQETQYF
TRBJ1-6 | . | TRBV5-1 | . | TGCGCCAGCAGCTTAGAGGTATATTCACCCCTCCACTTT | CASSLEVYSPLHF
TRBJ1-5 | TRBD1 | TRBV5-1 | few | TGCGCCAGCAGCCCAATTCCGGGACAGGGCAATCAGCCCCAGCATTTT | CASSPIPGQGNQPQHF
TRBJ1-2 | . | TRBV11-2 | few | TGTGCCAGCAGTTTATCCAGCAAAAACTATGGCTACACCTTC | CASSLSSKNYGYTF
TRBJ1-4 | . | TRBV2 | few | TGTGCCAGCAGTTCGGCAGTATCAACTAATGAAAAACTGTTTTTT | CASSSAVSTNEKLFF
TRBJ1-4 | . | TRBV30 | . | TGTGCCTGGAGTGTTGGATACTCGGGGGGACTGTTTTTT | CAWSVGYSGGLFF
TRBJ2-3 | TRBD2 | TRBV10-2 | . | TGCGCCAGCACCGGACTAGCGGGGAGCACAGATACGCAGTATTTT | CASTGLAGSTDTQYF
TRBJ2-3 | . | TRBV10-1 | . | TGCGCCAGCAGTGAGTCGGGACGGAGCACAGATACGCAGTATTTT | CASSESGRSTDTQYF
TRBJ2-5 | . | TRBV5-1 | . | TGCGCCAGCAGCTTGCAAAACCCTGGTTCGGGAGAGACCCAGTACTTC | CASSLQNPGSGETQYF
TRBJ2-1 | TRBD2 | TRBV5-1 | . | TGCGCCAGCGCTAGCGGGGATAATGAGCAGTTCTTC | CASASGDNEQFF
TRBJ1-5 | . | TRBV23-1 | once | TGCGCCAGCAGTCAGGGTCAGGAGAATCAGCCCCAGCATTTT | CASSQGQENQPQHF
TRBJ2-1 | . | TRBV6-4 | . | TGTGCCAGCAGTGAACGGGGTCCCTACAATGAGCAGTTCTTC | CASSERGPYNEQFF
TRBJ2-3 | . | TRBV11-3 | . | TGTGCCAGCAGCCCCGGGGGCCGTCGGACCGAGGATACGCAGTATTTT | CASSPGGRRTEDTQYF